A single T cell receptor beta chain is shown here with its context. The antigen is unknown. Using RNA transcripts as the source, TCR beta CDR3 regions were amplified. The HTBI set primed first-round TCR CDR3 RT-PCR. Each CDR3 protein gets one entry after TCRdb re-called the multiplex PCR reads with MiXCR. The table includes around 440,000 distinct CDR3 sequences, approximately 15% detected once. Lactation, pregnancy, other autoimmune disease or uncontrolled infection excluded patients. Germline CDR1 is SGHKS and CDR2 is YYEKEE (reference sequence). The V gene end was trimmed by 2 bases and the J gene end by 0 bases; junction bases not matched to a gene: 4. The CDR3 has 15 amino acids. The data originate from a study of T cells in Graves' hyperthyroidism and ophthalmopathy. Study outcomes and limitations: Researchers found most expanded thyroid clonotypes above 0.001 in blood as well. With a median lead of around 6.7 months before onset, the model predicted ophthalmopathy.

The clonotype was recovered from a woman younger than 30 with Graves' hyperthyroidism. Sequenced: blood. V gene TRBV5-5 combines with J gene TRBJ1-2, with 7 bases fitting TRBD1. CDR3 in amino acids: CASSLQGIANYGYTF. In DNA form, the CDR3 reads TGTGCCAGCAGCTTACAGGGGATAGCTAACTATGGCTACACCTTC. Supplemented by reference TRBV5-5 and TRBJ1-2, the full variable domain reads DAGVTQSPTHLIKTRGQQVTLRCSPISGHKSVSWYQQVLGQGPQFIFQYYEKEERGRGNFPDRFSARQFPNYSSELNVNALLLGDSALYLCASSLQGIANYGYTFGSGTRLTVV.